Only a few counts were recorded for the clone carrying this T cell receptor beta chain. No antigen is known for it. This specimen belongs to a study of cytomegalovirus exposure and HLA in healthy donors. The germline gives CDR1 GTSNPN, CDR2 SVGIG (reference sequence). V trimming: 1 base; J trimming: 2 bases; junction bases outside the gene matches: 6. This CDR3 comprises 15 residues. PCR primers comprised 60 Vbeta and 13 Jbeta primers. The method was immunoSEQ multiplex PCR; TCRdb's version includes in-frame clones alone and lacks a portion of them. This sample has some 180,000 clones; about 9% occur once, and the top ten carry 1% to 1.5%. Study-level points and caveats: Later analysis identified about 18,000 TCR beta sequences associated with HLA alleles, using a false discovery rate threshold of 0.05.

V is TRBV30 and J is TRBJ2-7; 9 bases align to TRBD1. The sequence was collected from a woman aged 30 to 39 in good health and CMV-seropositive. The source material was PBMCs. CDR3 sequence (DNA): TGTGCCTGGAGTGGGCTGGACAGGGGAGCCTACGAGCAGTACTTC. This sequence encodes CAWSGLDRGAYEQYF.